This TCR beta chain was retrieved from a study of blood T cell repertoires in COVID-19. TCRdb's copy holds only in-frame clones and misses some; the assay was immunoSEQ multiplex PCR. This repertoire shows roughly 140,000 clones, 84% found once; its top ten account for 3.9%. This study enrolled people aged 18 to 89 from roughly 22 US geographic areas. With V trimmed by 2 bases and J by 7 bases, 8 bases remained unmatched. The CDR3 length is 16 residues. CDR1 is SGHTA and CDR2 is FQGNSA in the germline V gene. This clone appeared a few times. This clonotype was obtained from a man in his forties or fifties in a cohort exposed to, infected with or recovered from COVID-19 (not recorded which). Sequenced: PBMCs or T cells enriched from blood (not recorded which). This chain joins TRBV7-2 and TRBJ1-2; 12 bases agree with TRBD1. CDR3 coding DNA: TGTGCCAGCAGCTTACAGGGACAGGGGGCGTCGGGTGGCTACACCTTC. This codes for CASSLQGQGASGGYTF.